A selection of T cell receptor beta chains follows, all from one sample in a study of blood T cell repertoires in COVID-19. Profiled with immunoSEQ multiplex PCR; TCRdb holds only in-frame clones, not every one. Seen here are 180,000 or so clones, approximately 83% observed once, and the top ten hold over 9.5%. The sequenced sample consisted of peripheral blood. Every receptor here comes from a human donor with active or convalescent COVID-19. The donor label of this sample is uncertain. Both conserved end residues are part of each CDR3. Each record gives: clone size, J gene, V gene, D gene, CDR3 protein, CDR3 DNA. A D gene is named only where the DNA matches it firmly. Clone size is not always given. Where it is, it says once, few, many or a class for expanded clones.

abundance: once; j_gene: TRBJ2-5; v_gene: TRBV19; d_gene: -; CDR3aa: CASSILGGEETQYF; CDR3nt: TGTGCCAGTAGTATATTAGGGGGGGAAGAGACCCAGTACTTC
abundance: -; j_gene: TRBJ2-7; v_gene: TRBV27; d_gene: TRBD2; CDR3aa: CASSGSGGLYEQYF; CDR3nt: TGTGCCAGCAGTGGTAGCGGGGGCCTCTACGAGCAGTACTTC
abundance: -; j_gene: TRBJ2-3; v_gene: TRBV6-6; d_gene: -; CDR3aa: CASREGTDTQYF; CDR3nt: TGTGCCAGCAGAGAGGGCACAGATACGCAGTATTTT
abundance: -; j_gene: TRBJ2-3; v_gene: TRBV7-7; d_gene: TRBD2; CDR3aa: CASSELAGGTDTQYF; CDR3nt: TGTGCCAGCAGCGAGTTGGCGGGGGGCACAGATACGCAGTATTTT
abundance: -; j_gene: TRBJ1-5; v_gene: TRBV30; d_gene: -; CDR3aa: CAWSVLEGNQPQHF; CDR3nt: TGTGCCTGGAGTGTACTAGAGGGAAATCAGCCCCAGCATTTT
abundance: -; j_gene: TRBJ1-1; v_gene: TRBV28; d_gene: -; CDR3aa: CASSLKLPGAFF; CDR3nt: TGTGCCAGCAGTTTAAAATTGCCGGGAGCTTTCTTT
abundance: -; j_gene: TRBJ1-2; v_gene: TRBV7-2; d_gene: TRBD1; CDR3aa: CASSIIYRGGYTF; CDR3nt: TGTGCCAGCAGTATTATTTACAGGGGTGGCTACACCTTC
abundance: -; j_gene: TRBJ2-4; v_gene: TRBV12-5; d_gene: -; CDR3aa: CASGATGREAKNIQYF; CDR3nt: TGTGCTAGTGGTGCAACAGGGAGGGAAGCCAAAAACATTCAGTACTTC
abundance: -; j_gene: TRBJ2-7; v_gene: TRBV7-2; d_gene: TRBD1; CDR3aa: CASSLQGSHYEQYF; CDR3nt: TGTGCCAGCAGCCTACAGGGGTCCCACTACGAGCAGTACTTC
abundance: -; j_gene: TRBJ2-7; v_gene: TRBV11-3; d_gene: TRBD1; CDR3aa: CASGYRGSYEQYF; CDR3nt: TGTGCCAGCGGCTACAGGGGAAGCTACGAGCAGTACTTC
abundance: -; j_gene: TRBJ2-5; v_gene: TRBV12-3/TRBV12-4; d_gene: -; CDR3aa: CASSSQGLETQYF; CDR3nt: TGTGCCAGCAGTTCGCAGGGCTTGGAGACCCAGTACTTC
abundance: -; j_gene: TRBJ2-4; v_gene: TRBV29-1; d_gene: TRBD1; CDR3aa: CSVTKPGQGALGGKNIQYF; CDR3nt: TGCAGCGTTACGAAACCGGGACAGGGGGCGTTAGGTGGCAAAAACATTCAGTACTTC
abundance: once; j_gene: TRBJ2-5; v_gene: TRBV7-3; d_gene: TRBD2; CDR3aa: CASSPRGGRETQYF; CDR3nt: TGTGCCAGCAGCCCACGGGGGGGCCGGGAGACCCAGTACTTC
abundance: -; j_gene: TRBJ1-3; v_gene: TRBV19; d_gene: -; CDR3aa: CASSINRLSGNTIYF; CDR3nt: TGTGCCAGTAGTATTAACCGACTCTCTGGAAACACCATATATTTT
abundance: -; j_gene: TRBJ2-7; v_gene: TRBV11-2; d_gene: -; CDR3aa: CASSLEPGLSYEQYF; CDR3nt: TGTGCCAGCAGCTTAGAACCAGGTTTATCCTACGAGCAGTACTTC
abundance: -; j_gene: TRBJ2-2; v_gene: TRBV27; d_gene: -; CDR3aa: CARFVTRTALKDGELFF; CDR3nt: TGTGCCAGGTTCGTTACCAGGACAGCCCTTAAAGACGGGGAGCTGTTTTTT
abundance: -; j_gene: TRBJ2-3; v_gene: TRBV14; d_gene: TRBD2; CDR3aa: CASSQLAGITDTQYF; CDR3nt: TGTGCCAGCAGCCAACTAGCGGGGATCACAGATACGCAGTATTTT
abundance: -; j_gene: TRBJ1-1; v_gene: TRBV20-1; d_gene: -; CDR3aa: CSASLSRILNTEAFF; CDR3nt: TGCAGTGCTAGTTTATCTAGGATTCTGAACACTGAAGCTTTCTTT
abundance: -; j_gene: TRBJ2-6; v_gene: TRBV7-2; d_gene: -; CDR3aa: CASSLQGHSGANVLTF; CDR3nt: TGTGCCAGCAGCTTGCAAGGACACTCTGGGGCCAACGTCCTGACTTTC
abundance: -; j_gene: TRBJ2-2; v_gene: TRBV5-1; d_gene: -; CDR3aa: CASRASFNTGELFF; CDR3nt: TGCGCCAGCAGAGCTAGCTTTAACACCGGGGAGCTGTTTTTT
abundance: many; j_gene: TRBJ1-2; v_gene: TRBV6-5; d_gene: -; CDR3aa: CASRDLPPRDYGYTF; CDR3nt: TGTGCCAGCAGAGATCTACCTCCTCGAGACTATGGCTACACCTTC
abundance: -; j_gene: TRBJ1-5; v_gene: TRBV6-1; d_gene: TRBD1; CDR3aa: CASSEMDTWTGPNQPQHF; CDR3nt: TGTGCCAGCAGTGAAATGGACACCTGGACAGGGCCTAATCAGCCCCAGCATTTT
abundance: -; j_gene: TRBJ1-3; v_gene: TRBV5-1; d_gene: -; CDR3aa: CASSLGGLSGNTIYF; CDR3nt: TGCGCCAGCAGCTTGGGCGGATTATCTGGAAACACCATATATTTT
abundance: few; j_gene: TRBJ1-5; v_gene: TRBV28; d_gene: TRBD1; CDR3aa: CASSLLRQGRDQPQHF; CDR3nt: TGTGCCAGCAGTTTACTCCGACAGGGAAGGGATCAGCCCCAGCATTTT
abundance: -; j_gene: TRBJ2-7; v_gene: TRBV9; d_gene: -; CDR3aa: CASSVGAGLAAYEQYF; CDR3nt: TGTGCCAGCAGCGTAGGGGCGGGCCTCGCCGCTTACGAGCAGTACTTC
abundance: -; j_gene: TRBJ2-1; v_gene: TRBV4-2; d_gene: -; CDR3aa: CASSQEGGASYNEQFF; CDR3nt: TGTGCCAGCAGCCAAGAGGGCGGGGCATCCTACAATGAGCAGTTCTTC
abundance: -; j_gene: TRBJ2-1; v_gene: TRBV7-3; d_gene: -; CDR3aa: CASSFTGSHPYNEQFF; CDR3nt: TGTGCCAGCAGTTTTACAGGGTCACACCCATACAATGAGCAGTTCTTC
abundance: -; j_gene: TRBJ2-1; v_gene: TRBV24-1; d_gene: TRBD2; CDR3aa: CATSDPQLAGGGEQFF; CDR3nt: TGTGCCACCAGTGATCCACAACTAGCGGGAGGAGGTGAGCAGTTCTTC
abundance: -; j_gene: TRBJ2-1; v_gene: TRBV28; d_gene: TRBD2; CDR3aa: CASRRSSGSHWFF; CDR3nt: TGTGCCAGCAGGAGGAGTAGCGGGAGCCACTGGTTCTTC
abundance: -; j_gene: TRBJ2-7; v_gene: TRBV5-1; d_gene: -; CDR3aa: CASSLRGTYEQYF; CDR3nt: TGCGCCAGCAGTCTAAGGGGGACCTACGAGCAGTACTTC
abundance: -; j_gene: TRBJ2-6; v_gene: TRBV19; d_gene: TRBD2; CDR3aa: CASSIGRALLGANVLTF; CDR3nt: TGTGCCAGTAGTATCGGGAGGGCCCTCCTTGGGGCCAACGTCCTGACTTTC
abundance: -; j_gene: TRBJ2-3; v_gene: TRBV25-1; d_gene: -; CDR3aa: CASSEEHSTDTQYF; CDR3nt: TGTGCCAGCAGTGAAGAGCACTCTACAGATACGCAGTATTTT
abundance: -; j_gene: TRBJ2-1; v_gene: TRBV28; d_gene: TRBD2; CDR3aa: CASSYRPLAGGIETYNEQFF; CDR3nt: TGTGCCAGCAGTTACCGGCCACTAGCGGGGGGAATTGAAACTTACAATGAGCAGTTCTTC
abundance: -; j_gene: TRBJ1-2; v_gene: TRBV19; d_gene: TRBD1; CDR3aa: CASSSPRTGGYNYGYTF; CDR3nt: TGTGCCAGTAGTTCTCCCCGGACAGGGGGTTATAACTATGGCTACACCTTC
abundance: -; j_gene: TRBJ1-6; v_gene: TRBV4-3; d_gene: -; CDR3aa: CASSPGVSNSPLHF; CDR3nt: TGCGCCAGCAGCCCAGGGGTTTCGAATTCACCCCTCCACTTT
abundance: -; j_gene: TRBJ2-3; v_gene: TRBV12-3/TRBV12-4; d_gene: -; CDR3aa: CASGEGLDTQYF; CDR3nt: TGTGCCAGCGGTGAGGGCCTAGATACGCAGTATTTT
abundance: -; j_gene: TRBJ2-7; v_gene: TRBV2; d_gene: -; CDR3aa: CASEAQGFGEQYF; CDR3nt: TGTGCCAGTGAAGCCCAGGGGTTCGGGGAGCAGTACTTC
abundance: -; j_gene: TRBJ2-6; v_gene: TRBV19; d_gene: TRBD1; CDR3aa: CASNPDRDRGNSGANVLTF; CDR3nt: TGTGCCAGTAACCCCGACCGGGACAGGGGGAACTCTGGGGCCAACGTCCTGACTTTC
abundance: -; j_gene: TRBJ2-7; v_gene: TRBV21-1; d_gene: -; CDR3aa: CASSNLPSRIYEQYF; CDR3nt: TGTGCCAGCAGCAACCTACCTTCTAGAATCTACGAGCAGTACTTC
abundance: -; j_gene: TRBJ2-3; v_gene: TRBV7-6; d_gene: -; CDR3aa: CASSFLDSRGDTQYF; CDR3nt: TGTGCCAGCAGCTTCCTTGACTCAAGGGGGGATACGCAGTATTTT
abundance: -; j_gene: TRBJ2-5; v_gene: TRBV5-1; d_gene: -; CDR3aa: CASSFAPAGSGETQYF; CDR3nt: TGCGCCAGCAGCTTTGCTCCAGCGGGCTCGGGAGAGACCCAGTACTTC
abundance: once; j_gene: TRBJ1-2; v_gene: TRBV28; d_gene: TRBD1; CDR3aa: CASEDRLYGYTF; CDR3nt: TGTGCCAGCGAGGACAGGCTGTATGGCTACACCTTC